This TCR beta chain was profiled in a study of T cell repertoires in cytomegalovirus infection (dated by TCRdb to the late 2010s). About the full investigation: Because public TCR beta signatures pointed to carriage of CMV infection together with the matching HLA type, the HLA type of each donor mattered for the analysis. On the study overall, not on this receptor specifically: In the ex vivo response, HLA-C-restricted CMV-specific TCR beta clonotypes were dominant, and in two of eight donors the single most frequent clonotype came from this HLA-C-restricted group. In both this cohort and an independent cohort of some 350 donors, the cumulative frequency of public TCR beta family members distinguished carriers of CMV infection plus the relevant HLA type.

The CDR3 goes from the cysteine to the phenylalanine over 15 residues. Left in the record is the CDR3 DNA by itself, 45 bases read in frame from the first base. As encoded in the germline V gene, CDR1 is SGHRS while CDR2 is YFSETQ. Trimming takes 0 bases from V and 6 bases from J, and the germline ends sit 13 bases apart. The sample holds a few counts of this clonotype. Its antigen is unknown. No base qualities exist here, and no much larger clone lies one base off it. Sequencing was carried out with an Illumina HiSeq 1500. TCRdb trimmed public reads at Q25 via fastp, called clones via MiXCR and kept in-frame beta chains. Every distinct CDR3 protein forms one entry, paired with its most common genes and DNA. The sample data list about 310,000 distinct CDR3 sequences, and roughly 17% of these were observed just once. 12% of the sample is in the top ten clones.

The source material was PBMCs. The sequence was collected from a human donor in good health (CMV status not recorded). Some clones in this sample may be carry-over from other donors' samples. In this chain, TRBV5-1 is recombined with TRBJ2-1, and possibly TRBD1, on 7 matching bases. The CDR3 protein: CASSLGTGEVNEQFF. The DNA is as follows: TGCGCCAGCAGCTTGGGTACAGGGGAGGTCAATGAGCAGTTCTTC.